A selection of T cell receptor beta chains follows, all from one sample in a study of regulatory T cells in long-lasting Graves disease. TCRdb re-derived calls from the multiplex PCR reads in MiXCR, one entry per CDR3 protein. This sample has 400,000 to 450,000 distinct CDR3 sequences, with under 15% found just once. The sample was also reused in another study, on T cells in Graves' hyperthyroidism and ophthalmopathy.

This sample comprised peripheral blood mononuclear cells (PBMCs), obtained at new diagnosis, from a patient treated with antithyroid drugs. The receptors come from a woman aged 25 to 39 with Graves disease. CDR3s include the opening cysteine and the closing phenylalanine or tryptophan. A D gene is named only where the DNA matches it firmly. Rows give clone size only sometimes, using once, few, many, or a class for an expanded clone.

>TRBV30|TRBJ2-7|many|TRBD2|13
TGTGCCTGGGGGGGCGGGAGGCTGGACGAGCAGTACTTC
CAWGGGRLDEQYF
>TRBV7-9|TRBJ2-7|NA|TRBD2|16
TGTGCCAGCAGCTTTGGTGCCCTCCTGGCGGGAGGCGAGCAGTACTTC
CASSFGALLAGGEQYF
>TRBV29-1|TRBJ2-1|few|NA|16
TGCAGCGCCGACCCCCCAGGCGGCCTCTCCTACAATGAGCAGTTCTTC
CSADPPGGLSYNEQFF
>TRBV7-8|TRBJ2-2|NA|NA|14
TGTGCCAGCAGCTTACAGGGGCACACCGGGGAGCTGTTTTTT
CASSLQGHTGELFF
>TRBV18|TRBJ2-1|many|NA|16
TGTGCCAGCTCTCCCCAGAACGGGAGCTCCTACAATGAGCAGTTCTTC
CASSPQNGSSYNEQFF
>TRBV29-1|TRBJ1-1|many|NA|14
TGCAGCGTTGAGAGCGTGCTGGCCCGGACTGAAGCTTTCTTT
CSVESVLARTEAFF
>TRBV7-2|TRBJ1-1|few|TRBD1|16
TGTGCCAGCAGCTGGACCGAGACAGGGGGAGGAACTGAAGCTTTCTTT
CASSWTETGGGTEAFF
>TRBV20-1|TRBJ2-7|NA|NA|13
TGCAGTGCTAGAGGTCAGGGAAACCACGAGCAGTACTTC
CSARGQGNHEQYF
>TRBV11-3|TRBJ1-1|many|TRBD1|15
TGTGCCAGCAGCCCTCGGACAGGGGGGCCCACTGAAGCTTTCTTT
CASSPRTGGPTEAFF
>TRBV7-3|TRBJ2-7|NA|TRBD1|13
TGTGCCAGCAGCTCGGACAGGGGAGGCGAGCAGTACTTC
CASSSDRGGEQYF
>TRBV5-6|TRBJ2-1|many|TRBD2|16
TGTGCCAGCAGCTTGGCGTCTAGCGGGTTCCACAATGAGCAGTTCTTC
CASSLASSGFHNEQFF
>TRBV6-1|TRBJ1-1|many|NA|16
TGTGCCAGCAGTAACTTCAGGGGCTTGACGGCCACTGAAGCTTTCTTT
CASSNFRGLTATEAFF
>TRBV27|TRBJ1-6|NA|NA|13
TGTGCCAGCAGTTTAGCAGGGAATTCACCCCTCCACTTT
CASSLAGNSPLHF
>TRBV6-1|TRBJ2-5|many|NA|15
TGTGCCAGCAGTAACCCTGACAGGCTCCAAGAGACCCAGTACTTC
CASSNPDRLQETQYF
>TRBV5-6|TRBJ2-3|NA|NA|12
TGTGCCAGCAGACCAGGGGGAGGTACGCAGTATTTT
CASRPGGGTQYF
>TRBV11-2|TRBJ2-7|many|TRBD1|16
TGTGCCAGCAGCTTAGAAGGGACAGGGGGACCCTACGAGCAGTACTTC
CASSLEGTGGPYEQYF
>TRBV27|TRBJ2-7|many|NA|13
TGTGCCAGCAGCCCTTTCCAGCCTAGTAAGGAGTACTTC
CASSPFQPSKEYF
>TRBV4-1|TRBJ1-2|few|TRBD1|17
TGCGCCAGCAGCCATAGGACAGGGGCCAAGGGAGGCTATGGCTACACCTTC
CASSHRTGAKGGYGYTF
>TRBV6-5|TRBJ2-5|many|TRBD2|16
TGTGCCAGCAGTTCGTTGACTAGCGGAGGGGGAGAGGCCCAGTACTTC
CASSSLTSGGGEAQYF
>TRBV29-1|TRBJ2-7|many|NA|14
TGCAGCGTTGAAGATCATAACCGTCCCTACGAGCAGTACTTC
CSVEDHNRPYEQYF
>TRBV28|TRBJ1-5|many|NA|15
TGTGCCAGCAGCCGGGGGGAGCCGAGCAATCAGCCCCAGCATTTT
CASSRGEPSNQPQHF
>TRBV11-2|TRBJ2-7|NA|NA|15
TGTGCCAGCACAAGCCCCGGGACACGAGTGTACGAGCAGTACTTC
CASTSPGTRVYEQYF
>TRBV20-1|TRBJ2-7|many|NA|14
TGCAGTGCTAGGGGGACGGGGGCGCGGGTCGAGCAGTACTTC
CSARGTGARVEQYF
>TRBV20-1|TRBJ2-1|many|NA|15
TGCAGTGCTGCCCCCGGGACAAGCTCCTACAATGAGCAGTTCTTC
CSAAPGTSSYNEQFF
>TRBV5-4|TRBJ2-3|few|TRBD2|16
TGTGCCAGCAGCTCGGGACTAGCGCCTCTCACAGATACGCAGTATTTT
CASSSGLAPLTDTQYF
>TRBV14|TRBJ2-1|NA|TRBD2|16
TGTGCCAGCAGCCAAACCGCTAGCGGCCTGAGGGATGAGCAGTTCTTC
CASSQTASGLRDEQFF
>TRBV11-2|TRBJ2-1|NA|NA|15
TGTGCCAGCAGCTTAGAGGGAGCGCTATACAATGGGCAGTTCTTC
CASSLEGALYNGQFF
>TRBV7-8|TRBJ1-1|many|NA|14
TGTGCCAGCAGCATAAACGAGGTGAACACTGAAGCTTTCTTT
CASSINEVNTEAFF
>TRBV2|TRBJ1-6|many|NA|14
TGTGCCAGCAGTGGAGCCAGGGCGTATTCACCCCTCCACTTT
CASSGARAYSPLHF
>TRBV3-1|TRBJ1-1|many|TRBD1|15
TGTGCCAGCAGCAGCCCGGGACAGATGAACACTGAAGCTTTCTTT
CASSSPGQMNTEAFF
>TRBV7-9|TRBJ2-3|NA|TRBD2|17
TGTGCCAGCAGCTTCAGCCTAGCGGGAGCCCACACAGATACGCAGTATTTT
CASSFSLAGAHTDTQYF
>TRBV20-1|TRBJ2-5|many|NA|14
TGCAGTGCTAGGTCTGGCAGGGGAAGAGAGACCCAGTACTTC
CSARSGRGRETQYF
>TRBV24-1|TRBJ2-1|many|NA|12
TGTGCCACTGGGCTTGGCGACAATGAGCAGTTCTTC
CATGLGDNEQFF
>TRBV5-5|TRBJ1-1|many|NA|15
TGTGCCAGCAGTATCTTCCAGGGACTAGGCACTGAAGCTTTCTTT
CASSIFQGLGTEAFF
>TRBV2|TRBJ2-3|many|TRBD2|14
TGTGCCAGCAGTTACGGACTAGCTCCAGATACGCAGTATTTT
CASSYGLAPDTQYF
>TRBV30|TRBJ2-7|many|TRBD2|15
TGTGCCTGGAGCCTAGACGGACTAGTCAGGAACGAGCAGTACTTC
CAWSLDGLVRNEQYF
>TRBV27|TRBJ2-1|few|TRBD2|14
TGTGCCAGCAGTTTAGCGGGAGGTTACAATGGGCAGTTCTTC
CASSLAGGYNGQFF
>TRBV19|TRBJ1-5|NA|NA|14
TGTGCCAGTACAATCCGGGGGCACAATCAGCCCCAGCATTTT
CASTIRGHNQPQHF
>TRBV7-8|TRBJ2-7|many|NA|14
TGTGCCAGCAGCTTCCGGGTTACCCTCTACGAGCAGTACTTC
CASSFRVTLYEQYF
>TRBV29-1|TRBJ2-4|NA|NA|13
TGCAGCGTTGACATGCCCGGGGGAAACATTCAGTACTTC
CSVDMPGGNIQYF
>TRBV14|TRBJ1-3|few|NA|15
TGTGCCAGCAGCCAAGGGACCGGACAGAATCGATACATATATTTT
CASSQGTGQNRYIYF
>TRBV19|TRBJ2-1|few|NA|16
TGTGCCAGTAGTAGGGATCCCGGGAGAACCTACAATGAGCAGTTCTTC
CASSRDPGRTYNEQFF
>TRBV20-1|TRBJ1-1|NA|TRBD1|13
TGCAGTGCTAAGGGGACAGTCCCTGATGAAGCTTTCTTT
CSAKGTVPDEAFF
>TRBV30|TRBJ1-3|many|TRBD1|12
TGTGCCTGGAAGACAGGGGGAAACACCATATATTTT
CAWKTGGNTIYF